This T cell receptor (beta chain) came from a study of cytomegalovirus exposure and HLA in healthy donors (dated by TCRdb to 2016 to 2017). In terms of the full investigation: An earlier analysis of approximately 640 of the donors reported 250 to 300 Gb of sequence data and 117 million unique TCR beta sequences from about 200 million T cells. All discovery cohort repertoires had been generated on a single sequencing platform. Of the 300 to 450 genotyped donors, over 70% fell in the genetic ancestry cluster associated with self-reported Caucasian donors. The study aimed to test whether signatures of past pathogen exposure could be identified by cataloging public T cell receptors. To predict cytomegalovirus infection status, the study brought together high-throughput TCR immunosequencing, statistical association of individual TCRs with disease status, and machine learning. Among around 400 genotyped donors of the cohort, an average of approximately 230,000 unique TCR beta nucleotide sequences were sequenced per donor, roughly 20% of them non-productive. A later analysis re-examined previously published TCR beta repertoires from 500 to 700 donors and added high-resolution HLA genotyping to investigate patterns of TCR occurrence. A later genetic analysis used genome-wide SNP genotypes for about 55% of the 666 donors, treating that subset as a discovery cohort. Typing coverage differed by locus: A, B, C, DRB1 and DQB1 were typed in about 620-640 donors, DQA1 in roughly 500, DPA1 in around 610, and DPB1 in approximately 450. The later analysis used no new phenotypic data to find candidate immune exposures, relying instead on TCR beta sequences and their occurrence across donors. Donor age, sex, ethnicity and CMV serostatus were compiled together with the repertoire data. Approximately 300 gigabases of sequencing data and approximately 93 million unique TCR sequences were included in an early release covering roughly 700 HLA-typed donors. The T cell repertoires of roughly 660 subjects were profiled by immunosequencing and related to cytomegalovirus serostatus. In addition to the first cohort of 666 subjects, a separate validation cohort of 130 or so different subjects was used. Roughly 5 DR-DQ haplotypes were handled as single units for association and clustering because linkage in the cohort was strong. HLA typing covered class I and class II loci at four-digit resolution. In an earlier analysis of about 590 of the donors, high-throughput TCR beta sequencing was used to judge whether each TCR beta V gene segment behaved as functional or pseudogenic.

Summary of the overall study and its limitations: Specific HLA alleles were associated with over 15,000 TCR beta sequences at a false discovery rate of 0.05 in a later analysis. Sequencing depth was assumed to be roughly uniform across donors in the presence/absence analyses, though that assumption may not hold. Several of the top co-occurrence clusters appeared to be linked to parvovirus B19, influenza, CMV and Epstein-Barr virus, according to a later analysis. CMV serostatus was the only immune exposure information available for the cohort. Because counts were too low, seventeen rarely observed V segments, including chromosome 9 orphons, were excluded from the earlier analysis of some 540 of the donors. Because the 87-base-pair reads could not distinguish some IMGT-functional V segments, including TRBV6-2 and TRBV6-3, those segments were excluded. In a later genetic analysis, fewer N-insertions in productive TCRs were reported among donors in an Asian-associated ancestry cluster than the roughly 700-donor mean. When HLA alleles, especially DR and DQ, strongly co-occurred, attributing TCR associations to individual alleles was difficult. A later genetic analysis associated a missense DCLRE1C variant with V-gene and J-gene trimming of TCR beta chains, and an independent cohort replicated the association. A cluster of highly shared sequence variants was judged likely to represent a technical artifact of the sequencing pipeline. A further reported finding was that TCR beta sequences accurately predicted the HLA-A and HLA-B alleles for most subjects in the first cohort. Broadly in line with IMGT annotations, most TCR beta V segments showed up in productive rearrangements about 87% or about 30% of the time in an earlier analysis of some 590 of the donors. Cytomegalovirus status was reported to be diagnosed by the classifier with high specificity and sensitivity in both the original and validation cohorts. A later analysis found that TCR association rates varied across HLA loci, with DRB1 alleles showing the most associated TCRs and HLA-C alleles the fewest. In this cohort, only TCR beta chains were sequenced, and detectable features were limited by the absence of alpha or paired-chain data. Linkage disequilibrium might explain the correlated functional status among segregating V segments, but an unknown experimental factor could not be excluded. In vitro tests confirmed that a few of the cytomegalovirus-associated TCR beta chains recognize cytomegalovirus antigens. A later analysis found that most CMV-associated TCR beta chains appeared HLA-restricted, with HLA associations seemingly driven largely by CMV exposure. Compared with equally common non-associated chains, HLA-associated TCR beta chains in a later analysis were more clonally expanded and had lower generation probabilities. Because some donors lacked HLA typing at each locus, the association tests relied only on the typed subset. A total of fewer than 200 TCR beta chains were listed by the study as associated with cytomegalovirus. Most TCR sequences were seen in very few donors, while some public TCRs were found in many individuals. The authors suggested that the approach could potentially be generalized to other disease states and immunological phenotypes.

Libraries were constructed by the immunoSEQ multiplex PCR assay. A mixture of 60 forward primers for TCR Vbeta segments and 13 reverse primers for TCR Jbeta segments was used in the multiplex PCR. Amplification of the CDR3 region of rearranged TCR beta genes was performed with a multiplex PCR assay on genomic DNA. The amplified TCR beta libraries were sequenced on the Illumina HiSeq System as 87-base-pair reads. From the authors' description of their analysis: In a later analysis, about 80 million unique TCR beta chains were counted across the 690 or so repertoires, and roughly 11 million of these chains were shared by at least two donors. To remove PCR and sequencing errors, raw reads were error-corrected and collapsed into unique sequences using a nearest-neighbor algorithm that merged closely related sequences. V, D and J gene segments were assigned by aligning CDR3 sequences to IMGT reference sequences. For a sequence to be retained, a match of at least six nucleotides to both a V gene segment and a J gene segment was required. Rearrangements were classified as productive when the CDR3 lacked stop codons and remained in frame with V and J, and all other rearrangements were classified as non-productive. CDR3 was defined by IMGT convention, running from the second conserved V-encoded cysteine to the conserved J-encoded phenylalanine. In an earlier analysis of more than 550 of the donors, sequences lacking an unambiguous match to a single V gene segment were excluded. In an earlier analysis of a few hundred of the donors, V segments were called functional above 56.7% productive rearrangements and were called segregating when the between-donor standard deviation exceeded 5%. A statistical classification framework was developed to diagnose cytomegalovirus status using the catalog of TCR beta chain sequences. In a later analysis, TCR nucleotide sequences were compared against IMGT/GENE-DB human TR gene sequences so that V and J genes could be assigned. Using the TCRdist pipeline, a later analysis assigned CDR3 sequences along with most-parsimonious VDJ recombination scenarios. In a later analysis, every TCR beta chain was defined by the combination of its CDR3 amino acid sequence and its V-gene family, and reads without a unique V-gene family were dropped. A later analysis removed 500 to 650 highly shared, low-generation-probability nucleotide sequences to deal with suspected cross-contamination and a sequencing artifact. In a later analysis, a clonal expansion index for each public chain was calculated from normalized within-repertoire ranks of inferred template counts. A later analysis computed generation probabilities with a VDJ recombination model fitted to out-of-frame rearrangements, and checked the results against IGoR. A later analysis scored TCR-TCR, TCR-HLA and TCR-CMV co-occurrence with hypergeometric tests, applying a repertoire-size bias correction to TCR pairs. False discovery rates were estimated in a later analysis by permuting HLA or CMV assignments 20 times. In a later analysis, co-occurring TCRs were grouped using DBSCAN, with TCRdist sequence similarity added in when clustering inside HLA-allele-positive subsets. Co-occurrence clustering excluded repertoires with fewer than 30,000 or more than 120,000 public chains, plus five with anomalous nucleotide sharing. The clones in this table, taken by TCRdb from immuneACCESS, are in-frame only. Not every clone is retained; where verified, under half of the shortfall comes from an unresolved V gene, and the cause of the rest is unknown. V and J calls and clone size follow that table, whereas D and trimming were derived from the DNA. Across this sample there are roughly 200,000 clones, with roughly four fifths seen only once. The ten largest account for 1.5% to 2% of the sample.

The cohort consisted of some 670 healthy bone marrow donors. All cohort members were sampled while nominally healthy, although unrecorded immune exposures were likely present. The donor tested CMV seronegative, placing the donor among the 352 seronegative members of the cohort. Each donor provided a peripheral blood sample, and peripheral blood mononuclear cells were used for TCR beta sequencing. The Qiagen DNeasy Blood Extraction Kit was used to extract genomic DNA from the blood cell samples. Of note for this clone: Its target antigen remains unknown. Qualities for individual bases were not recorded, and no much larger clone is one base off.

Taken from cysteine to phenylalanine, the CDR3 has 13 residues. Left in the record is the CDR3 DNA by itself, 39 bases read in frame from the first base. Trimming removed 0 bases from V and 6 bases from J, leaving 9 bases between the germline ends. Looking up the germline V gene (reference sequence) yields CDR1 SGHAT and CDR2 FQDESV. The material sequenced was PBMCs. This receptor was obtained from a man aged 25 to 45 in good health and CMV-seronegative. Rearrangement joined TRBV11-1 to TRBJ2-7, and TRBD2 may be the D gene, going by 5 matching bases. The CDR3 reads CASSLAPGIEQYF. The bases are TGTGCCAGCAGCTTAGCGCCCGGGATCGAGCAGTACTTC.